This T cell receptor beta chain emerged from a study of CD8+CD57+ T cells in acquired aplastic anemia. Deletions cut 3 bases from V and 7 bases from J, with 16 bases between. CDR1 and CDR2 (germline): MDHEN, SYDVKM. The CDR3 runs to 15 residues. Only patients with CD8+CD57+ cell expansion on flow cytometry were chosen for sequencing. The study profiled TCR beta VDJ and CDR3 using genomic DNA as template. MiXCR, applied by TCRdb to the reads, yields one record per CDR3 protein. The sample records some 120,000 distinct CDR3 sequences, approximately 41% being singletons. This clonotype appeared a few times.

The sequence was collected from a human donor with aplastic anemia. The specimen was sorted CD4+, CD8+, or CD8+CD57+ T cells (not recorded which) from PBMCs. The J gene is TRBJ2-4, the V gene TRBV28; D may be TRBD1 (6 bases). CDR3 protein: CASSFGDPGENIQYF. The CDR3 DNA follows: TGTGCCAGCAGTTTTGGGGACCCAGGGGAGAACATTCAGTACTTC.